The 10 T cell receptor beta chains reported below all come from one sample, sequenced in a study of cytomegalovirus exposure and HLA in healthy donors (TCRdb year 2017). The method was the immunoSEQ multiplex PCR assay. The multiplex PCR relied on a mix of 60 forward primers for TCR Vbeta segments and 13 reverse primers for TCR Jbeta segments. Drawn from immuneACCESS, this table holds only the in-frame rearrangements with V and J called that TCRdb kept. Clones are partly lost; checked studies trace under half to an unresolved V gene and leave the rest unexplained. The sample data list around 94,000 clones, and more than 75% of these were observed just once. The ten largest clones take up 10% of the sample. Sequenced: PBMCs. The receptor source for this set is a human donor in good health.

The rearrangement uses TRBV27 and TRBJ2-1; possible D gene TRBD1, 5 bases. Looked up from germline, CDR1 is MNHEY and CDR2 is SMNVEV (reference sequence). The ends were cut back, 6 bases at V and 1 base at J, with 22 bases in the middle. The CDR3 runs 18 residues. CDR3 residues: CASSSRLSNRGSYNEQFF. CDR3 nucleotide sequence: TGTGCCAGCAGCTCCCGTCTCTCGAATAGGGGATCCTACAATGAGCAGTTCTTC.

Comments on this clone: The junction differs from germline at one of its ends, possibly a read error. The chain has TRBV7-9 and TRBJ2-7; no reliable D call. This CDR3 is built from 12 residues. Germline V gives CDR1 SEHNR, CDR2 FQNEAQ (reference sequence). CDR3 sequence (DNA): TGTTCCAGCAGCTTAGCACACTACGAGCAGTACTTC. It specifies CSSSLAHYEQYF.

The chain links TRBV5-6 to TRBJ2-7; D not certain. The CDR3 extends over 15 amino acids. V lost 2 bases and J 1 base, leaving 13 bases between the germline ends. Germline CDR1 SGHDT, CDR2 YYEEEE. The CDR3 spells CASSLVGLQSYEQYF. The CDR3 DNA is TGTGCCAGCAGCTTAGTAGGCCTACAGTCCTACGAGCAGTACTTC.

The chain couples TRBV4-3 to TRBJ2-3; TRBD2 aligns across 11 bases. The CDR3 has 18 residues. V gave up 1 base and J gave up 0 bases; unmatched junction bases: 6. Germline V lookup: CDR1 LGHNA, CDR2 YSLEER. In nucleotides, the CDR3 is TGCGCCAGCAGCCAAGCGGCGGGACTAGCGGCTAGCACAGATACGCAGTATTTT. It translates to CASSQAAGLAASTDTQYF.

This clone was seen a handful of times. CDR3 nucleotide sequence: TGTGCCATCAGGGGTTCCGGGACTCAGTATGGCGGTGAGCAGTTCTTC. Amino acid sequence: CAIRGSGTQYGGEQFF. This chain connects TRBV10-3 to TRBJ2-1; a weak D match, TRBD2 (6 bases). The CDR3 extends over 16 amino acids. Trimming left V 6 bases short and J 9 bases short, with 24 bases between. Per the germline V gene, CDR1 is ENHRY and CDR2 is SYGVKD.

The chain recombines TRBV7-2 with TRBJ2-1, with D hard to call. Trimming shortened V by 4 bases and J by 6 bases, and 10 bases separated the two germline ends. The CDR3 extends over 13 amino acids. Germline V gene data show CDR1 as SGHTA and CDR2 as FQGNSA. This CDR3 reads CASSSELANEQFF. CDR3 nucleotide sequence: TGTGCCAGCAGCTCAGAATTAGCCAATGAGCAGTTCTTC.

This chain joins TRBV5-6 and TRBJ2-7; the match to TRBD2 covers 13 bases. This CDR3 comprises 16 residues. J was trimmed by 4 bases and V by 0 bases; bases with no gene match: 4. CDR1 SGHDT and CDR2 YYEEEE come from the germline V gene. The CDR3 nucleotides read TGTGCCAGCAGCTTGGCTACTAGCGGGAGGGTTTACGAGCAGTACTTC. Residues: CASSLATSGRVYEQYF. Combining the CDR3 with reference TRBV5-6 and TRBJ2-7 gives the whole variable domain DAGVTQSPTHLIKTRGQQVTLRCSPKSGHDTVSWYQQALGQGPQFIFQYYEEEERQRGNFPDRFSGHQFPNYSSELNVNALLLGDSALYLCASSLATSGRVYEQYFGPGTRLTVT.

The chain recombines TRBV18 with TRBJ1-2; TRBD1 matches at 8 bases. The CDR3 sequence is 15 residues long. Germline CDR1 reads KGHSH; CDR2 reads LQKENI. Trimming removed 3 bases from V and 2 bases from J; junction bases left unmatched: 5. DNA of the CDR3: TGTGCCAGCTCACCCATGGGACAGGAGAACTATGGCTACACCTTC. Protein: CASSPMGQENYGYTF.

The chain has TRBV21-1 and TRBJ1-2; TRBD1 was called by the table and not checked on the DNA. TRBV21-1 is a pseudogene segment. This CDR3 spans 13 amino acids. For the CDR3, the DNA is TGTGCCAGCAGCCTACGGGACAGCCATGGCTACACCTTC. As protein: CASSLRDSHGYTF.

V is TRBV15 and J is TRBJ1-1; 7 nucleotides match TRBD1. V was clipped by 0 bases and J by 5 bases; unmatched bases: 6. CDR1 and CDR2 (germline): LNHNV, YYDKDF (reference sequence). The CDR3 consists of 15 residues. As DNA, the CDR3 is TGTGCCACCAGCAGAGATTTGCAACAGGGGACTGAAGCTTTCTTT. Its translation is CATSRDLQQGTEAFF.